Included here is one T cell receptor (beta chain) sequence, with context. These data come from a study of T-cell reconstitution after alpha-beta-depleted transplantation in children. The CDR3 length is 16 residues. V lost 6 bases to trimming and J lost 2 bases; unmatched junction nucleotides: 9. Molecular barcoding with unique molecular identifiers was used for the TCRbeta library. TCRdb re-called the PCR reads with MiXCR, one entry per CDR3 protein. The sample lists roughly 500,000 distinct CDR3 sequences, roughly 33% occurring once. The source of this sequence is a human donor who donated a stem cell graft to a child with aplastic anemia. The input for sequencing was PBMCs from the stem cell graft donor, taken from the stem cell graft. V usage is TRBV12-3 or TRBV12-4 and J usage is TRBJ1-5; TRBD1 matches 8 bases. Here the CDR3 DNA reads TGTGCCAGCAGCCCCCGGGGACAGGAGGGCAATCAGCCCCAGCATTTT. As protein: CASSPRGQEGNQPQHF.